The clone carrying this T cell receptor (beta chain) was detected only a few times. Its antigen is undetermined. From the RT-PCR reads, TCRdb called clonotypes with MiXCR, one entry per CDR3 protein. The sample includes roughly 570,000 distinct CDR3 sequences, 12% to 15% of them seen just once. This record belongs to a study of response to subunit inactivated influenza vaccine. Whole-study findings and limits: Each seasonal influenza vaccination, the authors suggested, recruits few new T cells.

CDR1 SGHRS and CDR2 YFSETQ come from the germline V gene. The CDR3 covers 15 residues. The V end was cut by 0 bases, the J end by 4 bases, with 11 bases between. The material was PBMCs from blood, obtained about 11 days after vaccination. The TCR originated in a man aged 50 to 59 who received an inactivated influenza vaccine. The chain uses TRBV5-1 and TRBJ2-1; maybe TRBD1 (5 bases). In DNA, the CDR3 is TGCGCCAGCAGCTTGGGGATCAGGGATTACAATGAGCAGTTCTTC. Encoded protein: CASSLGIRDYNEQFF.